These 16 T cell receptor beta chains were sequenced from one sample in a study of cytomegalovirus exposure and HLA in healthy donors. 60 Vbeta and 13 Jbeta primers were used in PCR. Method: immunoSEQ multiplex PCR; TCRdb's copy keeps in-frame clones and lacks some. The sample includes about 81,000 clones, 77% of them seen just once. Sequencing used PBMCs. The receptors here all came from a man aged 45-65 years in good health and CMV-seropositive.

This chain links TRBV30 with TRBJ2-1; 7 positions match TRBD1. The CDR3 runs 16 residues. The germline V gene encodes CDR1 GTSNPN and CDR2 SVGIG (reference sequence). V lost 0 bases and J lost 5; bases outside the gene matches: 10. The DNA for the CDR3 is TGTGCCTGGAGTGTAGCTGGGACAGTTGCTCACAATGAGCAGTTCTTC. This gives the protein CAWSVAGTVAHNEQFF. Full variable domain (missing parts from reference TRBV30 and TRBJ2-1): SQTIHQWPATLVQPVGSPLSLECTVEGTSNPNLYWYRQAAGRGLQLLFYSVGIGQISSEVPQNLSASRPQDRQFILSSKKLLLSDSGFYLCAWSVAGTVAHNEQFFGPGTRLTVL.

The V gene is TRBV7-9, the J gene TRBJ2-1; TRBD2 aligns across 8 bases. The J segment lost 1 base and the V segment lost 5 bases, leaving 4 bases of the junction unmatched. CDR3 size: 15 residues. The germline V gene encodes CDR1 SEHNR and CDR2 FQNEAQ (reference sequence). DNA for the CDR3: TGTGCCAGCAGCGTTACTAGCGGTTCCTACAATGAGCAGTTCTTC. Amino acids: CASSVTSGSYNEQFF.

The V gene is TRBV19, the J gene TRBJ1-5; TRBD1 aligns across 7 bases. V lost 4 bases and J lost 4; bases outside the gene matches: 7. Germline assignment: CDR1 LNHDA and CDR2 SQIVND (reference sequence). The CDR3 covers 15 residues. CDR3 protein: CASSTRTGLNQPQHF. The DNA for the CDR3 is TGTGCCAGTAGTACCCGGACAGGTTTGAATCAGCCCCAGCATTTT.

J is TRBJ2-1 and V is TRBV7-6; D is perhaps TRBD2 (6 bases). Trimming took off 6 bases at V and 3 bases at J, with 12 bases between the two ends. This CDR3 spans 14 amino acids. Germline CDR1 SGHVS, CDR2 FNYEAQ. CDR3 sequence: CASSIAELYNEQFF. The CDR3 region has the DNA TGTGCCAGCAGTATAGCGGAGCTCTACAATGAGCAGTTCTTC.

The chain carries TRBV9 and TRBJ1-2; TRBD1 matches at 8 bases. V lost 4 bases to trimming and J lost 8 bases; unmatched junction nucleotides: 13. The CDR3 spans 15 residues. Per the germline V gene, CDR1 is SGDLS and CDR2 is YYNGEE. The CDR3 loop reads CASSPQGAARRGYTF. The DNA of the CDR3 is TGTGCCAGCAGCCCCCAGGGGGCAGCCCGTCGGGGCTACACCTTC.

The V call is TRBV5-1, the J call TRBJ2-5, with 7 bases that match TRBD2. The CDR3 totals 17 residues. The germline V gene has CDR1 SGHRS and CDR2 YFSETQ. V dropped 4 bases and J dropped 2; count of bases not matched to a gene: 14. The CDR3 region has the DNA TGCGCCAGCAGCCGTGGCACCCTCGGGACTATACAAGAGACCCAGTACTTC. It yields the protein CASSRGTLGTIQETQYF.

Here the CDR3 DNA reads TGTGCCAGCAGGGTCCCAGGTCGCTCCTCACCCCTCCACTTT. It yields the protein CASRVPGRSSPLHF. V and J are TRBV7-9 and TRBJ1-6; no reliable D call. This CDR3 has 14 amino acids. Germline loops: CDR1 SEHNR, CDR2 FQNEAQ (reference sequence). V was clipped by 6 bases and J by 10 bases, with 16 bases between them.

This clone was recorded a few times. This sample also contains other DNA sequences that code for the same CDR3. This sequence joins TRBV5-1 and TRBJ1-3, with 9 nucleotides matching TRBD1. The V and J ends lost 4 bases and 1 base, in that order; junction bases with no gene match: 6. From germline, CDR1 is SGHRS and CDR2 YFSETQ. CDR3 length: 16 amino acids. The CDR3 DNA reads TGCGCCAGCAGCCCAGGGGACAGGGCTTCTGGAAACACCATATATTTT. Its translation: CASSPGDRASGNTIYF. Drawing the rest from reference TRBV5-1 and TRBJ1-3, the complete variable domain is KAGVTQTPRYLIKTRGQQVTLSCSPISGHRSVSWYQQTPGQGLQFLFEYFSETQRNKGNFPGRFSGRQFSNSRSEMNVSTLELGDSALYLCASSPGDRASGNTIYFGEGSWLTVV.

The V gene is TRBV27, the J gene TRBJ1-6; 7 bases map to TRBD1. CDR1 is MNHEY, CDR2 SMNVEV, per germline (reference sequence). J gave up 10 bases and V 6 bases, and 15 bases lay outside the gene matches. CDR3 length: 16 amino acids. The DNA for the CDR3 is TGTGCCAGCAGCGAGTCCTGGGACAGCCCCCGGTCACCCCTCCACTTT. Residues: CASSESWDSPRSPLHF.

V usage is TRBV11-2 and J usage is TRBJ2-2; weak D call: TRBD1 (5 bases). V dropped 2 bases and J dropped 8 bases, with 12 bases sitting between them. Germline CDR1 reads SGHAT; CDR2 reads FQNNGV. The CDR3 length is 14 residues. CDR3 sequence: CASSLPTPGGELFF. The CDR3 DNA reads as TGTGCCAGCAGCTTACCCACCCCAGGGGGGGAGCTGTTTTTT.

The V gene is TRBV5-4, the J gene TRBJ2-7; 9 nucleotides align to TRBD1. This CDR3 has 14 residues. Germline values: CDR1 SGHNT, CDR2 YYREEE (reference sequence). Trimming cost V 3 bases and J 3 bases; bases outside gene matches: 4. The DNA for the CDR3 is TGTGCCAGCAGCTCGGGACAGGGCATCTACGAGCAGTACTTC. Its protein product is CASSSGQGIYEQYF.

V and J are TRBV7-3 and TRBJ2-1; D is unresolved. Germline loops: CDR1 SGHTA, CDR2 FQGTGA. V was clipped by 1 base and J by 6 bases, with 13 bases between them. CDR3 length: 15 residues. CDR3 DNA: TGTGCCAGCAGCTTAATGCCCCAAGAGGCCAATGAGCAGTTCTTC. Its translation: CASSLMPQEANEQFF.

Only a few counts were recorded for this clone. The chain carries TRBV10-3 and TRBJ1-4, with D possibly being TRBD1 (6 bases). The CDR3 has 15 residues. Germline lookup yields CDR1 ENHRY and CDR2 SYGVKD. Trimming cost V 4 bases and J 4 bases, with 13 bases left between them. The DNA of the CDR3 is TGTGCCATCAGTGCCACAGGGCCCAATAATGAAAAACTGTTTTTT. Protein sequence: CAISATGPNNEKLFF.

The chain uses TRBV12-5 and TRBJ2-6; 8 nucleotides align to TRBD2. The length of the CDR3 is 17 residues. Germline V gene sequence: CDR1 LGHNT, CDR2 FRNRAP. The V and J ends lost 0 bases and 4 bases, in that order; junction bases with no gene match: 5. The CDR3 DNA is TGTGCTAGTGGTTTGGTACGGGAGGGGATCGGGGCCAACGTCCTGACTTTC. Its translation: CASGLVREGIGANVLTF.

The rearrangement uses TRBV5-6 and TRBJ2-5; no reliable D call. Germline V gene lookup returns CDR1 SGHDT and CDR2 YYEEEE. The CDR3 sequence is 16 residues long. The V end lost 0 bases, the J end lost 5 bases, and 17 bases lay between the germline ends. The CDR3 nucleotides are TGTGCCAGCAGCTTGGATTGGTTTGGTTCCGGGGAGACCCAGTACTTC. Translated: CASSLDWFGSGETQYF.

The V gene is TRBV10-3, the J gene TRBJ2-7; 8 bases align to TRBD2. The germline CDR1 and CDR2 sequences are ENHRY and SYGVKD. Unmatched junction bases numbered 12, after V lost 2 bases and J lost 3 bases. The CDR3 consists of 17 residues. CDR3 loop: CAISELRTGGRFYEQYF. The CDR3 nucleotides are TGTGCCATCAGTGAGCTGAGGACTGGCGGGAGGTTCTACGAGCAGTACTTC.